The 12 T cell receptor beta chains below come from one sample, sequenced in a study of T-cell reconstitution after alpha-beta-depleted transplantation in children. A library of TCRbeta sequences, prepared with unique molecular identifiers, was generated. A single record per CDR3 protein comes from TCRdb applying MiXCR to the PCR reads. This sample carries approximately 430,000 distinct CDR3 sequences, 15% to 20% of them seen once, and the ten largest clones take under 30%. The sequences come from PBMCs, mostly from graft donor cells, collected 360 days after TCRalphabeta/CD19-depleted stem cell transplant. Receptors originate from a boy under two years old who had a stem cell transplant for Wiskott-Aldrich syndrome, so the T cells may come from the graft donor.

The V and J genes are TRBV25-1 and TRBJ2-5; 9 bases fit TRBD2. V trimming: 5 bases; J trimming: 5 bases; junction bases outside the gene matches: 12. Germline V gene sequence: CDR1 MGHDK, CDR2 SYGVNS. This CDR3 is 16 amino acids long. The CDR3 loop is CASSTSSGATWETQYF. The CDR3 DNA reads as TGTGCCAGCAGTACCTCTAGCGGGGCCACCTGGGAGACCCAGTACTTC.

The CDR3 region has the DNA TGTGCCAGCAGCTCGGGCCTCAAGGGACGTTACGAGCAGTACTTC. It specifies CASSSGLKGRYEQYF. The gene calls are TRBV12-3 or TRBV12-4 and TRBJ2-7; D possibly matches TRBD1 or TRBD2 (5 bases each). CDR3 length equals 15 residues. Trimming stripped 6 bases from V and 4 bases from J, with 19 bases between.

This clonotype was counted only a few times. The V and J genes are TRBV12-3 or TRBV12-4 and TRBJ2-2, with D maybe TRBD1 (6 bases). The V gene lost 5 bases and the J gene lost 7 bases, with 11 bases spanning the gap. The CDR3 totals 13 residues. The chain's CDR3 is CASSPGDNGELFF. The DNA of the CDR3 is TGTGCCAGCAGTCCAGGGGATAACGGGGAGCTGTTTTTT.

This clonotype occurred a few times. The chain carries TRBV4-3 and TRBJ2-5, with 8 bases that match TRBD2. Germline values: CDR1 LGHNA, CDR2 YSLEER. The CDR3 spans 19 residues. J was trimmed by 4 bases and V by 0 bases; bases with no gene match: 16. CDR3 DNA sequence: TGCGCCAGCAGCCAAGATCTGTTTTCCCCGACTAGCGCCCGAGAGACCCAGTACTTC. Encoded protein: CASSQDLFSPTSARETQYF.

V is TRBV21-1 and J is TRBJ2-5; no DNA check was done on the table's D call, TRBD2. TRBV21-1 is a recognized pseudogene. The length of the CDR3 is 16 residues. CDR3 in amino acids: CASSKVDSGVQETQYF. The CDR3 coding sequence is TGTGCCAGCAGCAAAGTAGATAGCGGGGTACAAGAGACCCAGTACTTC.

Only a few counts were recorded for this clonotype. V usage is TRBV9 and J usage is TRBJ2-3, with 10 bases lining up with TRBD2. V lost 4 bases, J lost 2 bases, and 4 bases stayed unmatched. The CDR3 extends over 15 amino acids. Looked up from germline, CDR1 is SGDLS and CDR2 is YYNGEE. CDR3 amino acids: CASSQAGGNTDTQYF. The CDR3 DNA sequence: TGTGCCAGCAGCCAAGCGGGAGGGAACACAGATACGCAGTATTTT.

This clonotype appeared a few times. The chain employs TRBV19 and TRBJ2-1, with TRBD1 as a possible D gene (5 bases). The V end was cut by 5 bases, the J end by 8 bases, with 13 bases between. The CDR3 contains 13 residues. The germline V gene encodes CDR1 LNHDA and CDR2 SQIVND (reference sequence). The CDR3, as DNA: TGTGCCAGTAGTCCTCCAACAGGCTATGAGCAGTTCTTC. It is translated as CASSPPTGYEQFF.

This clonotype was observed a few times. The V gene is TRBV11-2, the J gene TRBJ2-2, with D perhaps TRBD2 (7 bases). The CDR3 covers 15 residues. Germline values: CDR1 SGHAT, CDR2 FQNNGV. Between the trimmed V and J ends, which lost 3 bases and 5 bases, there was a span of 13 bases. The CDR3: CASSFGGGQTGELFF. The CDR3 coding sequence is TGTGCCAGCAGCTTCGGCGGGGGCCAAACCGGGGAGCTGTTTTTT.

This clonotype was recorded a few times. The gene calls are TRBV5-6 and TRBJ2-3, with unresolved D. The CDR3 runs to 13 residues. With 0 bases removed from V and 5 bases from J, the gap between germline ends came to 7 bases. Germline V lookup: CDR1 SGHDT, CDR2 YYEEEE. CDR3 sequence (DNA): TGTGCCAGCAGCTTGGTGTCGGGAGATACGCAGTATTTT. Translated, it gives CASSLVSGDTQYF. Looking up the rest from reference TRBV5-6 and TRBJ2-3 gives the full variable domain: DAGVTQSPTHLIKTRGQQVTLRCSPKSGHDTVSWYQQALGQGPQFIFQYYEEEERQRGNFPDRFSGHQFPNYSSELNVNALLLGDSALYLCASSLVSGDTQYFGPGTRLTVL.

The J gene is TRBJ2-7, the V gene TRBV20-1; 9 nucleotides match TRBD1. There are 13 residues in the CDR3. Germline V gene data show CDR1 as DFQATT and CDR2 as SNEGSKA (reference sequence). V gave up 4 bases and J gave up 4 bases; unmatched junction bases: 5. The CDR3: CSAMGQGGYEQYF. In DNA form, the CDR3 reads TGCAGTGCTATGGGACAGGGAGGTTACGAGCAGTACTTC.

Here the CDR3 reads CASSFPGVLPYEQYF. CDR3 nucleotides: TGTGCCAGCAGCTTCCCAGGGGTTCTCCCCTACGAGCAGTACTTC. The chain joins TRBV5-8 to TRBJ2-7; a possible D gene is TRBD1 (6 bases). V gave up 2 bases and J gave up 2 bases, with 14 bases separating them. CDR1 is SGHTS and CDR2 is YDEGEE in the germline V gene. The CDR3 is 15 residues long.

This chain joins TRBV5-1 and TRBJ2-7; 9 positions match TRBD2. The CDR3 has 14 residues. V was pared by 4 bases and J by 5 bases, with 7 bases of the junction left unmatched. Germline V gene lookup returns CDR1 SGHRS and CDR2 YFSETQ. CDR3 in amino acids: CASSTRGREDEQYF. CDR3 sequence (DNA): TGCGCCAGCAGCACACGCGGGAGGGAGGACGAGCAGTACTTC.